This TCR beta chain emerged from a study of T cells after yellow fever vaccination. Study background: Where fractions had low cell numbers, libraries were prepared from them with the SMART-Seq v4 Ultra Low Input RNA kit. Study-level points and caveats: Just a small share of clonotypes turned up in the CD4 compartment as well as the CD8 compartment. Post-booster reappearance was seen for most primary-vaccination clones (around 96% CD4, 75% to 90% CD8).

On this clonotype: Its target is not known.

For TCR, cDNA came from 5'RACE template switching, which added a universal primer site and UMIs. TCRdb fed the 5' RACE reads into MiXCR, producing one record per CDR3 protein. The data contain a few hundred thousand distinct CDR3 sequences, around 3.6% of them singletons. This clonotype originated in a man younger than 35 who received the YFV17D yellow fever vaccine. Specimen: PBMCs, collected on the day of the yellow fever booster vaccination.

The CDR3 reads CASSIEGGPANTEAFF. As DNA, the CDR3 is TGTGCCAGTAGTATAGAGGGGGGGCCGGCGAACACTGAAGCTTTCTTT. The chain recombines TRBV19 with TRBJ1-1, with D maybe TRBD1 (6 bases). V lost 0 bases and J lost 1, with 12 bases in between. The CDR3 runs 16 residues. The germline V gene encodes CDR1 LNHDA and CDR2 SQIVND (reference sequence).